This T cell receptor (beta chain) is drawn from a study of T cell responses to AZD1222 COVID-19 vaccine. The length of the CDR3 is 16 residues. The ends were cut back, 1 base at V and 1 base at J, with 11 bases in the middle. Germline CDR1 MDHEN, CDR2 SYDVKM. About this clone: Its antigen is as yet unknown.

Here immunoSEQ multiplex PCR was the method, and the copy in TCRdb shows in-frame clones only, minus some. The repertoire includes 100,000 to 150,000 clones, approximately 90% of them detected once, and around 7.2% sits in the top ten. General study findings and limits: Just 5 to 7 people given AZD1222 tested seropositive at baseline. The study sampled repertoires only after the peak T cell response.

The source of this sequence is an adult in good health. This chain uses TRBV28 with TRBJ2-1; D unresolved. Sequences were derived from peripheral blood, sampled on day 0 of AZD1222 vaccination. DNA for the CDR3: TGTGCCAGCAGTTTATTTGGTAGGGTTTCCTACAATGAGCAGTTCTTC. Translated: CASSLFGRVSYNEQFF.